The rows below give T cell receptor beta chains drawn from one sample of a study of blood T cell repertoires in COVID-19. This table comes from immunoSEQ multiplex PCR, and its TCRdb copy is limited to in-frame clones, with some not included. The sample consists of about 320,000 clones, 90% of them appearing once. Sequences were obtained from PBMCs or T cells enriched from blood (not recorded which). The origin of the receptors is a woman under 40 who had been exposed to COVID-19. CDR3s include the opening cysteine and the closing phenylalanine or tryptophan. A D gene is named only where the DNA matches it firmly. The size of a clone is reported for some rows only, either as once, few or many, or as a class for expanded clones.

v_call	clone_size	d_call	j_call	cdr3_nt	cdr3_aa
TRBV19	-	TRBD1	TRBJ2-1	TGTGCCAGTAGTATGAACAGGGGGGTGTTTGATGAGCAGTTCTTC	CASSMNRGVFDEQFF
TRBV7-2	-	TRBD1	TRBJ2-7	TGTGCCAGCAGATCTACAGGGGGAGTTTCCTACGAGCAGTACTTC	CASRSTGGVSYEQYF
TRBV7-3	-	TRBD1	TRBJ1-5	TGTGCCAGCAGCCGCCGGGACAGGGGCCGGGAGCAGCCCCAGCATTTT	CASSRRDRGREQPQHF
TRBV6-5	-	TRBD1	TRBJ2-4	TGTGCCAGCAGTAAACCGGGACAGGGTAAAAACATTCAGTACTTC	CASSKPGQGKNIQYF
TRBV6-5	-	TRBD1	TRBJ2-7	TGTGCCATCCAGGACAGGGAGGCCTACGAGCAGTACTTC	CAIQDREAYEQYF
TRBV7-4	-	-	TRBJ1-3	TGTGCCGGGAGTCCCCGGCCTAATACTCGAAACACCATATATTTT	CAGSPRPNTRNTIYF
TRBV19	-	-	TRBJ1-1	TGTGCCAGTAGTATAACTGCGTTCACTGAAGCTTTCTTT	CASSITAFTEAFF
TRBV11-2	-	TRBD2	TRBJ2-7	TGTGCCAGCAGCTTAGCGACTAGCGGCCTCTACGAGCAGTACTTC	CASSLATSGLYEQYF
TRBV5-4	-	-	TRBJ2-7	TGTGCCAGCAGCTTGGGCCTTACCTTCAGCTCCTACGAGCAGTACTTC	CASSLGLTFSSYEQYF
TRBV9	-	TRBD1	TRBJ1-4	TGTGCCAGCAGCGAGTCCCCGACAGGGACAGAAAAACTGTTTTTT	CASSESPTGTEKLFF
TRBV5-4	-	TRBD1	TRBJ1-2	TGTGCCAGCAGCTCGCAGGGGGCTGGTGGCTACACCTTC	CASSSQGAGGYTF
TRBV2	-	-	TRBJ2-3	TGTGCCAGCATTCCGTTCGGGGGTAGCACAGATACGCAGTATTTT	CASIPFGGSTDTQYF
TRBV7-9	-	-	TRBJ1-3	TGTGCCAGCAGCTTAGGAGGCTTGGGACAACTAAGAAACACCATATATTTT	CASSLGGLGQLRNTIYF
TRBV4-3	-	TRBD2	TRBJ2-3	TGCGCCAGCAGCCAAGATCGGGCTAGCGGGGGTTTGAATACGCAGTATTTT	CASSQDRASGGLNTQYF
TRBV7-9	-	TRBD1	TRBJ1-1	TGTGCCAGCAGCTCTTCCGGGACAGGGGAAACTGAAGCTTTCTTT	CASSSSGTGETEAFF
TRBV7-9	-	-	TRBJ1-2	TGTGCCAGCAGCTTATCAGGGACACTCGGCTATGGCTACACCTTC	CASSLSGTLGYGYTF
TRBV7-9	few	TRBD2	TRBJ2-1	TGTGCCAGCAGCATCACTAGCGGCTACAATGAGCAGTTCTTC	CASSITSGYNEQFF
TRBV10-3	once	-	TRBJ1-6	TGTGCCATCAGGGAAGACTTATACTCACCCCTCCACTTT	CAIREDLYSPLHF
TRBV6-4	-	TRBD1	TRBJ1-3	TGTGCCAGCGGATTCCGGGACAGGCTTGTTTCACGGAACACCATATATTTT	CASGFRDRLVSRNTIYF
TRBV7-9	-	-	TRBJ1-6	TGTGCCAGCAGCTCCGCACGCACACGAGCGAGTTCACCCCTCCACTTT	CASSSARTRASSPLHF
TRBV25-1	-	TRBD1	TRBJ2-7	TGTGCCAGCAGTCGGACAGGGAGGAACAACGAGCAGTACTTC	CASSRTGRNNEQYF
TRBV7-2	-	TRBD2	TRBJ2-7	TGTGCCAGCAGCAAAGGGCTAGCGGACTACGAGCAGTACTTC	CASSKGLADYEQYF
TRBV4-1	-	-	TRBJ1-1	TGCGCCAGCAGCCAAGGAAGAGGGGGAGTATTGGACACTGAAGCTTTCTTT	CASSQGRGGVLDTEAFF
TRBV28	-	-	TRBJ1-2	TGTGCCAGCAGTTGGACTGCGAACTATGGCTACACCTTC	CASSWTANYGYTF
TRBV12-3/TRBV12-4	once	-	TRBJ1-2	TGTGCCAGCAGTCAGACAGACAACTATGGCTACACCTTC	CASSQTDNYGYTF
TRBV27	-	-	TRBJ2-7	TGTGCCAGCAGTCCCACGGGACAATCCTACGAGCAGTACTTC	CASSPTGQSYEQYF
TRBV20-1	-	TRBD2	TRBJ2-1	TGCAGTGCATATAGCGGGGGGGCGGTGTTCTTC	CSAYSGGAVFF
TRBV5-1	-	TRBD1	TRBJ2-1	TGCGCCAGCAGCCCGCCGGACAGGGCCGATGAGCAGTTCTTC	CASSPPDRADEQFF
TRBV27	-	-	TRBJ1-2	TGTGCCAGCAGTTTATCTTTCCCAGGGAACTATGGCTACACCTTC	CASSLSFPGNYGYTF